This section outlines one T cell receptor (beta chain) sequence together with its context. Its matching antigen is unknown. Profiled with immunoSEQ multiplex PCR; TCRdb holds only in-frame clones, not every one. Of 150,000 to 200,000 clones in the sample, around 86% are singletons; the top ten hold over 1.1%. This record belongs to a study of cytomegalovirus exposure and HLA in healthy donors. Findings and caveats of the study: Some TCR beta chains (around 180 of them) were listed as cytomegalovirus-associated.

Trimming cost V 4 bases and J 0 bases, with 13 bases left between them. The CDR3 is 15 residues long. Germline-derived CDR1 and CDR2 are SGHNT and YYREEE (reference sequence). This chain links TRBV5-4 with TRBJ1-1; no reliable D call. This receptor was identified in a woman younger than 30 in good health and CMV-seronegative. The specimen was PBMCs. CDR3 sequence reads: CASSQALHMNTEAFF. The CDR3 DNA reads as TGTGCCAGCAGCCAGGCTCTACACATGAACACTGAAGCTTTCTTT.